Below, 30 T cell receptor beta chains from the same sample are listed, as sequenced in a study of blood T cell repertoires in COVID-19. This table comes from immunoSEQ multiplex PCR, and its TCRdb copy is limited to in-frame clones, with some not included. The top ten hold about 5% of the sample, which has hundreds of thousands of clones, about four fifths seen once. Sample: PBMCs or T cells enriched from blood (not recorded which). All receptors come from a middle-aged man who had been exposed to COVID-19.

The DNA of the CDR3 is TGCGCCAGCAGTCGGGGTGGAGGACAGGGGAATTCCTACGAGCAGTACTTC. Amino acids: CASSRGGGQGNSYEQYF. The genes are TRBV10-2 and TRBJ2-7, with 9 bases matching TRBD1. Germline values: CDR1 WSHSY, CDR2 SAAADI. This CDR3 comprises 17 residues. Unmatched junction bases numbered 12, after V lost 5 bases and J lost 1 base.

This clone was found once. The V gene is TRBV5-1, the J gene TRBJ1-4; the D gene is possibly TRBD1 (5 bases). The CDR3 covers 13 residues. V lost 1 base to trimming and J lost 12 bases, with 13 bases between them. Germline CDR1 SGHRS, CDR2 YFSETQ. This CDR3 is CASSLRALGELFF. The CDR3 DNA reads as TGCGCCAGCAGCTTGAGGGCCTTAGGGGAACTGTTTTTT.

J is TRBJ2-7 and V is TRBV30; 8 bases fit TRBD1. Germline values: CDR1 GTSNPN, CDR2 SVGIG (reference sequence). The CDR3 sequence is 15 residues long. J was trimmed by 4 bases and V by 3 bases; bases with no gene match: 11. The CDR3 DNA reads TGTGCCTGGAGCCCCCTCCGGACAGGGAGGTACGAGCAGTACTTC. Protein product: CAWSPLRTGRYEQYF. The entire variable domain, with the rest obtained from reference TRBV30 and TRBJ2-7, is as follows: SQTIHQWPATLVQPVGSPLSLECTVEGTSNPNLYWYRQAAGRGLQLLFYSVGIGQISSEVPQNLSASRPQDRQFILSSKKLLLSDSGFYLCAWSPLRTGRYEQYFGPGTRLTVT.

The chain has TRBV11-2 and TRBJ1-1; the D is unclear. Trimming stripped 5 bases from V and 5 bases from J, with 21 bases between. CDR3 length: 16 residues. Germline V gene data show CDR1 as SGHAT and CDR2 as FQNNGV. In nucleotides, the CDR3 is TGTGCCAGCAGCCCAGTGGCCGGGGTCCGTTGGACTGAAGCTTTCTTT. It is translated as CASSPVAGVRWTEAFF.

The chain recombines TRBV6-5 with TRBJ1-1; the D gene is possibly TRBD1 (5 bases). CDR1 is MNHEY and CDR2 is SVGAGI in the germline V gene. This CDR3 has 12 amino acids. V was cut by 7 bases and J by 12 bases, with 18 bases left in between. Written as DNA, the CDR3 is TGTGCCAGCACCCTCGACAGACCTGGGACTTTCTTT. Amino acid sequence: CASTLDRPGTFF.

The chain uses TRBV12-3 or TRBV12-4 and TRBJ1-1; D might be TRBD1 (6 bases). This CDR3 contains 12 residues. Trimming removed 6 bases from V and 11 bases from J, with 16 bases in between. The CDR3 here is CASRTGALGAFF. The CDR3 DNA sequence: TGTGCCAGCAGGACAGGAGCGTTGGGGGCTTTCTTT.

This clone was counted a few times. This chain links TRBV4-1 with TRBJ1-4; D gene uncertain. The germline V gene has CDR1 MGHRA and CDR2 YSYEKL. The CDR3 is 11 residues long. V was clipped by 7 bases and J by 5 bases, with 5 bases between them. The CDR3: CASMENEKLFF. The DNA of the CDR3 is TGCGCCAGCATGGAGAATGAAAAACTGTTTTTT.

This chain links TRBV10-3 with TRBJ1-4, with TRBD1 identical over 9 bases. Per the germline V gene, CDR1 is ENHRY and CDR2 is SYGVKD. This CDR3 has 18 residues. The V gene end was trimmed by 4 bases and the J gene end by 1 base; junction bases not matched to a gene: 10. CDR3 amino acids: CAISVGGTGSRTNEKLFF. The CDR3 bases are TGTGCCATCAGTGTGGGTGGGACAGGGAGTCGAACTAATGAAAAACTGTTTTTT.

V and J are TRBV29-1 and TRBJ2-6; D call uncertain. This CDR3 has 14 amino acids. Per germline, CDR1 SQVTM and CDR2 ANQGSEA. The V end lost 2 bases, the J end lost 0 bases, and 5 bases lay between the germline ends. Here the CDR3 reads CSVESISGANVLTF. CDR3 nucleotides: TGCAGCGTTGAATCCATCTCTGGGGCCAACGTCCTGACTTTC.

The rearrangement uses TRBV4-2 and TRBJ1-6; 9 bases line up with TRBD1. Germline lookup yields CDR1 LGHNA and CDR2 YNFKEQ. The V gene end was trimmed by 1 base and the J gene end by 10 bases; junction bases not matched to a gene: 8. The length of the CDR3 is 16 residues. CDR3: CASSQVGQGLGSPLHF. CDR3 nucleotide sequence: TGTGCCAGCAGCCAAGTGGGACAGGGTCTCGGATCACCCCTCCACTTT.

The V call is TRBV19, the J call TRBJ2-5; tentative D call: TRBD2 (5 bases). This CDR3 has 15 amino acids. The ends were cut back, 5 bases at V and 4 bases at J, with 17 bases in the middle. Germline V gene lookup returns CDR1 LNHDA and CDR2 SQIVND (reference sequence). The CDR3 here is CASSVHNLAPETQYF. CDR3 coding DNA: TGTGCCAGTAGTGTACACAACCTAGCCCCAGAGACCCAGTACTTC.

V and J are TRBV10-3 and TRBJ1-2, with D unclear. Trimming cost V 0 bases and J 1 base, with 9 bases left between them. The CDR3 has 15 residues. The germline V gene has CDR1 ENHRY and CDR2 SYGVKD. In DNA, the CDR3 is TGTGCCATCAGTGAGTCGGTTACGGGTAACTATGGCTACACCTTC. Its translation: CAISESVTGNYGYTF.

This clone was counted once. The chain has TRBV4-1 and TRBJ1-2; D is undetermined. The CDR3 sequence is 15 residues long. CDR1 is MGHRA, CDR2 YSYEKL, per germline. V was pared by 1 base and J by 4 bases, with 13 bases between. The CDR3 nucleotides read TGCGCCAGCAGCCAAGGGGAGCAGGAGATCTATGGCTACACCTTC. Its translation is CASSQGEQEIYGYTF.

The rearrangement joins TRBV2 to TRBJ1-5; TRBD1 aligns across 10 bases. V lost 4 bases, J lost 2 bases, and 5 bases stayed unmatched. CDR3 length equals 16 residues. CDR1 SNHLY and CDR2 FYNNEI come from the germline V gene. In nucleotides, the CDR3 is TGTGCCAGCAGTGTCCGGGACAGGGGTGGCAATCAGCCCCAGCATTTT. Translation gives CASSVRDRGGNQPQHF.

The gene calls are TRBV24-1 and TRBJ2-1, with a possible D match to TRBD1 (6 bases). V was shortened by 8 bases and J by 2 bases, with 12 bases between the two germline ends. Germline CDR1 KGHDR, CDR2 SFDVKD. This CDR3 comprises 14 residues. The CDR3 DNA follows: TGTGCCACCAAGGCACAGGGCCCCTACAATGAGCAGTTCTTC. Translated: CATKAQGPYNEQFF.

This clone was observed a single time. This chain uses TRBV15 with TRBJ1-5, with 7 bases that match TRBD1. Germline V gene data show CDR1 as LNHNV and CDR2 as YYDKDF (reference sequence). This CDR3 is built from 18 residues. With V trimmed by 1 base and J by 5 bases, 14 bases remained unmatched. CDR3 loop: CATSRAVRDSGGDQPQHF. The CDR3 DNA follows: TGTGCCACCAGCAGAGCAGTCCGGGACAGCGGAGGGGATCAGCCCCAGCATTTT.

The genes are TRBV20-1 and TRBJ2-1; D perhaps matches TRBD2 (6 bases). The CDR3 is 11 amino acids. CDR1 is DFQATT, CDR2 SNEGSKA, per germline (reference sequence). In DNA form, the CDR3 reads TGCCCCGGTCCTAGCCCTAGCGAACAGTTCTTC. This codes for CPGPSPSEQFF.

The chain links TRBV29-1 to TRBJ1-5; 8 bases agree with TRBD1. V lost 4 bases and J lost 4; bases outside the gene matches: 3. The CDR3 is 13 amino acids. Per germline, CDR1 SQVTM and CDR2 ANQGSEA. CDR3 bases: TGCAGCGTTGCGGGACAGGATAATCAGCCCCAGCATTTT. Its protein product is CSVAGQDNQPQHF.

This clone has a single count. The gene calls are TRBV3-1 (or the pseudogene TRBV3-2) and TRBJ1-2, with D unclear. V lost 0 bases, J lost 8 bases, and 10 bases lay in between. The germline V gene encodes CDR1 LGHDT and CDR2 YNNKEL (reference sequence). The CDR3 is 13 amino acids. In DNA, the CDR3 is TGTGCCAGCAGCCAAGATCGGGGTCGGGGCTACACCTTC. It encodes CASSQDRGRGYTF.

The gene calls are TRBV4-1 and TRBJ2-1, with D unclear. Trimming left V 2 bases short and J 9 bases short, with 8 bases between. Germline lookup yields CDR1 MGHRA and CDR2 YSYEKL. The CDR3 runs 12 residues. The chain's CDR3 is CASSQISGEQFF. The CDR3, as DNA: TGCGCCAGCAGCCAAATCTCCGGTGAGCAGTTCTTC.

J is TRBJ2-6 and V is TRBV4-2, with 12 bases fitting TRBD1. Per germline, CDR1 LGHNA and CDR2 YNFKEQ. Trimming cost V 2 bases and J 2 bases; bases outside gene matches: 10. The CDR3 runs to 20 residues. Written as DNA, the CDR3 is TGTGCCAGCAGCCAAAGTATTGGGGGACAGGGGGCAGCTGGGGCCAACGTCCTGACTTTC. As protein: CASSQSIGGQGAAGANVLTF.

V is TRBV24-1 and J is TRBJ2-1; D perhaps matches TRBD2 (5 bases). V was shortened by 6 bases and J by 5 bases, with 13 bases between the two germline ends. This CDR3 region has 14 residues. Germline V gives CDR1 KGHDR, CDR2 SFDVKD. The chain's CDR3 is CATSPSGLDNEQFF. CDR3 DNA sequence: TGTGCCACCAGTCCCAGCGGACTTGACAATGAGCAGTTCTTC.

Points on this clone: Other nucleotide sequences from this sample produce the same CDR3. This chain links TRBV30 with TRBJ1-5; maybe TRBD1 (5 bases). From germline, CDR1 is GTSNPN and CDR2 SVGIG (reference sequence). The CDR3 totals 14 residues. V lost 3 bases, J lost 1 base, and 10 bases lay in between. CDR3 nucleotides: TGTGCCTGGAGCTCAGGGTCGAGCAATCAGCCCCAGCATTTT. It is translated as CAWSSGSSNQPQHF. The full variable domain, completed using reference TRBV30 and TRBJ1-5, is SQTIHQWPATLVQPVGSPLSLECTVEGTSNPNLYWYRQAAGRGLQLLFYSVGIGQISSEVPQNLSASRPQDRQFILSSKKLLLSDSGFYLCAWSSGSSNQPQHFGDGTRLSIL.

V and J are TRBV10-3 and TRBJ2-1, with 11 bases aligning to TRBD2. Germline-derived CDR1 and CDR2 are ENHRY and SYGVKD. V shed 7 bases, J shed 8 bases, and the junction held 4 bases outside the gene matches. This CDR3 is built from 13 residues. In DNA, the CDR3 is TGTGCCATCACCGGGACTAGCGGCTATGAGCAGTTCTTC. Translating it yields CAITGTSGYEQFF.

The chain has TRBV5-4 and TRBJ2-7; 12 bases are shared with TRBD2. The ends lost 5 bases at V and 4 bases at J; junction bases unmatched: 7. Germline-derived CDR1 and CDR2 are SGHNT and YYREEE (reference sequence). The CDR3 covers 15 residues. DNA of the CDR3: TGTGCCAGCAGTCCTCGACTAGCGGGGGAATACGAGCAGTACTTC. Encoded protein: CASSPRLAGEYEQYF. Looking up the rest from reference TRBV5-4 and TRBJ2-7 gives the full variable domain: ETGVTQSPTHLIKTRGQQVTLRCSSQSGHNTVSWYQQALGQGPQFIFQYYREEENGRGNFPPRFSGLQFPNYSSELNVNALELDDSALYLCASSPRLAGEYEQYFGPGTRLTVT.

The chain recombines TRBV6-5 with TRBJ1-2; weak D call: TRBD1 (6 bases). V lost 3 bases to trimming and J lost 8 bases, with 16 bases between them. From germline, CDR1 is MNHEY and CDR2 SVGAGI. The CDR3 runs to 14 residues. CDR3 sequence: CASSYGGHGQGYTF. CDR3 nucleotide sequence: TGTGCCAGCAGTTATGGGGGACATGGCCAGGGCTACACCTTC.

This CDR3 is CASVALQGGNTGELFF. The CDR3 coding sequence is TGTGCCAGCGTCGCCTTGCAGGGAGGGAACACCGGGGAGCTGTTTTTT. This chain connects TRBV27 to TRBJ2-2; maybe TRBD2 (6 bases). Trimming shortened V by 8 bases and J by 1 base, and 17 bases separated the two germline ends. Germline V gene lookup returns CDR1 MNHEY and CDR2 SMNVEV (reference sequence). The CDR3 covers 16 residues.

The genes are TRBV6-5 and TRBJ2-4; TRBD1 matches 8 bases. This CDR3 is 15 amino acids long. Germline V gene sequence: CDR1 MNHEY, CDR2 SVGAGI. V lost 2 bases and J lost 5; bases outside the gene matches: 5. CDR3 nucleotides: TGTGCCAGCAGTTACAACCAGGGGGCTCAAAACATTCAGTACTTC. Translation: CASSYNQGAQNIQYF.

The chain joins TRBV14 to TRBJ1-6, with no clear D. V was cut by 4 bases and J by 8 bases, with 9 bases left in between. The length of the CDR3 is 13 residues. Germline V CDR1 and CDR2: SGHDN, FVKESK. The CDR3 loop is CASSPTSDSPLHF. For the CDR3, the DNA is TGTGCCAGCAGCCCCACCTCGGATTCACCCCTCCACTTT. The whole variable domain, remainder taken from reference TRBV14 and TRBJ1-6, is EAGVTQFPSHSVIEKGQTVTLRCDPISGHDNLYWYRRVMGKEIKFLLHFVKESKQDESGMPNNRFLAERTGGTYSTLKVQPAELEDSGVYFCASSPTSDSPLHFGNGTRLTVT.

The chain joins TRBV3-1 (or the pseudogene TRBV3-2) to TRBJ2-2; tentative D call: TRBD2 (6 bases). The germline CDR1 and CDR2 sequences are LGHDT and YNNKEL (reference sequence). Between the trimmed V and J ends, which lost 4 bases and 2 bases, there was a span of 17 bases. The CDR3 loop spans 17 amino acids. The CDR3 region has the DNA TGTGCCAGCAGCCCTCTCCTCGGGCGGGAAAACACCGGGGAGCTGTTTTTT. Encoded protein: CASSPLLGRENTGELFF.